These 27 T cell receptor beta chains originate from one sample sequenced in a study of beta chain features in type 1 diabetes. Every bit of the isolated RNA underwent reverse transcription, so sequencing read expressed TCRB transcripts. Profiled with immunoSEQ multiplex PCR; TCRdb holds only in-frame clones, not every one. The data contain approximately 150,000 clones, 9.5% to 10% of them singletons. Sequenced sample: central memory CD4+ T cells from blood. The receptors stem from a woman aged 40 to 50 in good health.

The chain couples TRBV7-2 to TRBJ2-5, with TRBD2 matching over 8 bases. After removal of 5 bases from V and 1 base from J, the junction contained 9 bases not matched to a gene. From germline, CDR1 is SGHTA and CDR2 FQGNSA. This CDR3 region has 16 residues. The CDR3, as DNA: TGTGCCAGCAGCGCGACCGGGACTAGGCGCCAAGAGACCCAGTACTTC. Protein: CASSATGTRRQETQYF.

The table lists this clone with a few counts. This chain connects TRBV6-6 to TRBJ2-7; 10 nucleotides line up with TRBD1. The germline V gene has CDR1 MNHNY and CDR2 SVGAGI (reference sequence). J was trimmed by 5 bases and V by 6 bases; bases with no gene match: 7. CDR3 length: 14 residues. CDR3 bases: TGTGCCAGCAGCCGTGGGGACAGGGGACACGAGCAGTACTTC. This sequence encodes CASSRGDRGHEQYF.

This chain connects TRBV5-1 to TRBJ1-2; possibly TRBD1 for D (5 bases). V was cut by 1 base and J by 4 bases, with 14 bases left in between. Germline CDR1 and CDR2: SGHRS and YFSETQ. CDR3 length: 15 residues. The CDR3, as DNA: TGCGCCAGCAGCTTGAATGCGGGGCCTAGCTATGGCTACACCTTC. Amino acids: CASSLNAGPSYGYTF. Looking up the rest from reference TRBV5-1 and TRBJ1-2 gives the full variable domain: KAGVTQTPRYLIKTRGQQVTLSCSPISGHRSVSWYQQTPGQGLQFLFEYFSETQRNKGNFPGRFSGRQFSNSRSEMNVSTLELGDSALYLCASSLNAGPSYGYTFGSGTRLTVV.

This clone has at least ten counts. The V and J genes are TRBV2 and TRBJ2-7; TRBD2 matches at 8 bases. V shed 7 bases and J 3 bases; nucleotides not matched to a gene: 5. CDR3 length equals 13 residues. Looked up from germline, CDR1 is SNHLY and CDR2 is FYNNEI. The CDR3 region is CASTIAGNYEQYF. The CDR3 DNA follows: TGTGCCAGCACCATAGCGGGGAACTACGAGCAGTACTTC.

This chain links TRBV7-2 with TRBJ1-3; D unresolved. The CDR3 totals 13 residues. The germline V and J ends were trimmed by 5 bases and 1 base, with 6 bases remaining between them. Germline CDR1 SGHTA, CDR2 FQGNSA. CDR3 in DNA: TGTGCCAGCAGCCCTATTTCTGGAAACACCATATATTTT. It is translated as CASSPISGNTIYF.

This chain links TRBV7-2 with TRBJ2-2; no firm D call. The CDR3 extends over 14 amino acids. Trimming took 8 bases from V and 3 from J, leaving 13 bases between them. CDR1 is SGHTA and CDR2 is FQGNSA in the germline V gene. The CDR3 coding sequence is TGTGCCAGCGAGGCCGGGTGGGACACCGGGGAGCTGTTTTTT. It translates to CASEAGWDTGELFF.

The V gene is TRBV15, the J gene TRBJ2-3; 7 bases are shared with TRBD2. Germline trimming cut 0 bases from V and 5 bases from J; bases unmatched to any gene: 8. The CDR3 spans 16 residues. Looked up from germline, CDR1 is LNHNV and CDR2 is YYDKDF (reference sequence). The CDR3 bases are TGTGCCACCAGCAGAGAGGATACGGGGGGAGGAGATACGCAGTATTTT. This translates into CATSREDTGGGDTQYF.

V is TRBV4-2 and J is TRBJ2-2, with 7 bases lining up with TRBD2. The CDR3 length is 16 residues. Germline trimming cut 1 base from V and 2 bases from J; bases unmatched to any gene: 4. Germline lookup yields CDR1 LGHNA and CDR2 YNFKEQ. CDR3 sequence: CASSQGTGGNTGELFF. The CDR3 nucleotides are TGTGCCAGCAGCCAAGGCACGGGGGGAAACACCGGGGAGCTGTTTTTT.

This clone was detected a few times. This chain joins TRBV10-1 and TRBJ1-5; D perhaps matches TRBD1 (6 bases). The CDR3 is made up of 13 amino acids. Germline assignment: CDR1 WNHNN and CDR2 SYGVQD (reference sequence). V was shortened by 6 bases and J by 3 bases, with 9 bases between the two germline ends. CDR3 nucleotides: TGCGCCAGCAGCACAGGGTTCAATCAGCCCCAGCATTTT. This gives the protein CASSTGFNQPQHF.

The V gene is TRBV19, the J gene TRBJ2-5; D gene unclear. CDR1 and CDR2 from the germline V gene are LNHDA and SQIVND (reference sequence). Trimming pared 4 bases from V and 1 base from J, leaving 13 bases between. This CDR3 comprises 15 residues. As DNA, the CDR3 is TGTGCCAGTAGTACCGGCGACTGGATCCAAGAGACCCAGTACTTC. It specifies CASSTGDWIQETQYF. Supplemented by reference TRBV19 and TRBJ2-5, the full variable domain reads DGGITQSPKYLFRKEGQNVTLSCEQNLNHDAMYWYRQDPGQGLRLIYYSQIVNDFQKGDIAEGYSVSREKKESFPLTVTSAQKNPTAFYLCASSTGDWIQETQYFGPGTRLLVL.

This clone was picked up a small number of times. J is TRBJ2-5 and V is TRBV4-1; TRBD2 matches at 9 bases. The germline gives CDR1 MGHRA, CDR2 YSYEKL. V lost 1 base to trimming and J lost 1 base; unmatched junction nucleotides: 10. The CDR3 is made up of 18 amino acids. This chain's CDR3 is CASSQVRSGGYLQETQYF. CDR3 sequence (DNA): TGCGCCAGCAGCCAAGTTAGGAGCGGGGGGTACCTCCAAGAGACCCAGTACTTC.

The J gene is TRBJ2-1, the V gene TRBV2, with TRBD1 as a possible D gene (6 bases). CDR1 is SNHLY and CDR2 is FYNNEI in the germline V gene. This CDR3 region has 12 residues. Between the trimmed V and J ends, which lost 2 bases and 9 bases, there was a span of 8 bases. CDR3 region: CASSETGSEQFF. CDR3 in DNA: TGTGCCAGCAGTGAAACAGGGTCTGAGCAGTTCTTC.

This chain joins TRBV5-8 and TRBJ1-2; TRBD1 is a possible D gene (6 bases). The germline gives CDR1 SGHTS, CDR2 YDEGEE. The CDR3 has 15 residues. The germline V and J ends were trimmed by 2 bases and 2 bases, with 13 bases remaining between them. CDR3 sequence: CASSFNRASNYGYTF. The CDR3 DNA reads TGTGCCAGCAGCTTTAACAGGGCTTCGAACTATGGCTACACCTTC.

This chain joins TRBV7-2 and TRBJ2-1, with TRBD2 matching over 15 bases. V lost 1 base and J lost 2; bases outside the gene matches: 0. Germline V gene lookup returns CDR1 SGHTA and CDR2 FQGNSA. There are 17 residues in the CDR3. CDR3 residues: CASSLGTSGGAYNEQFF. DNA for the CDR3: TGTGCCAGCAGCTTAGGGACTAGCGGGGGGGCCTACAATGAGCAGTTCTTC.

In this sample, this clone turned up a few times. The V and J genes are TRBV28 and TRBJ1-2, with a weak D call TRBD1 (5 bases). Trimming stripped 6 bases from V and 4 bases from J, with 15 bases between. From germline, CDR1 is MDHEN and CDR2 SYDVKM. CDR3 length: 14 residues. CDR3 nucleotide sequence: TGTGCCAGCAGACCCCCAACGGGGGGCTATGGCTACACCTTC. It encodes CASRPPTGGYGYTF.

In this sample, this clone turned up a few times. This rearrangement joins TRBV7-7 to TRBJ2-7, with no clear D. V lost 5 bases, J lost 5 bases, and 13 bases lay in between. The germline gives CDR1 SSHAT, CDR2 FNYEAQ (reference sequence). This CDR3 contains 13 residues. The CDR3 protein is CASSLTHSDEQYF. For the CDR3, the DNA is TGTGCCAGCAGCCTCACACATTCCGACGAGCAGTACTTC.

The rearrangement links TRBV11-2 to TRBJ2-2; D is perhaps TRBD2 (5 bases). Trimming stripped 1 base from V and 8 bases from J, with 11 bases between. This CDR3 is 14 amino acids long. Germline V gene lookup returns CDR1 SGHAT and CDR2 FQNNGV. In DNA, the CDR3 is TGTGCCAGCAGCTTAGCGCACGCGGGTGGGGAGCTGTTTTTT. This encodes CASSLAHAGGELFF.

In this sample, this clone turned up a few times. The chain joins TRBV29-1 to TRBJ1-2; D ambiguous. The ends were cut back, 4 bases at V and 8 bases at J, with 5 bases in the middle. CDR1 and CDR2 (germline): SQVTM, ANQGSEA. This CDR3 is 9 amino acids long. CDR3 sequence (DNA): TGCAGCGTTGGTATGGGCTACACCTTC. It codes for CSVGMGYTF.

This clone has a handful of counts. This chain links TRBV19 with TRBJ1-2; D unresolved. Trimming took 5 bases from V and 8 from J, leaving 15 bases between them. Germline V gene data show CDR1 as LNHDA and CDR2 as SQIVND (reference sequence). The CDR3 covers 13 residues. CDR3: CASSRDSGRGYTF. Written as DNA, the CDR3 is TGTGCCAGTAGTCGCGATTCCGGGAGAGGCTACACCTTC.

This clone was detected only a few times. This rearrangement joins TRBV10-3 to TRBJ2-3, with 7 bases identical to TRBD1. Germline V gene data show CDR1 as ENHRY and CDR2 as SYGVKD. V lost 7 bases to trimming and J lost 3 bases; unmatched junction nucleotides: 13. The CDR3 spans 16 residues. As DNA, the CDR3 is TGTGCCATCACCGGGACAGCCTTCTCAGGTACAGATACGCAGTATTTT. Translation: CAITGTAFSGTDTQYF.

This clone turned up a few times. CDR3 protein: CASSQGTGGYEQYF. Written as DNA, the CDR3 is TGCGCCAGCAGCCAGGGGACAGGGGGCTACGAGCAGTACTTC. The V and J genes are TRBV5-1 and TRBJ2-7, with 11 bases that match TRBD1. After removal of 4 bases from V and 3 bases from J, the junction contained 3 bases not matched to a gene. The germline V gene has CDR1 SGHRS and CDR2 YFSETQ. The CDR3 runs 14 residues.

This clone was seen only a few times. The chain combines TRBV10-2 with TRBJ2-3; TRBD2 is a possible D gene (6 bases). Germline assignment: CDR1 WSHSY and CDR2 SAAADI. Trimming left V 1 base short and J 0 bases short, with 11 bases between. CDR3 length equals 16 residues. CDR3 nucleotide sequence: TGCGCCAGCAGTGAGTTTGGGACTCCGAGCACAGATACGCAGTATTTT. Its translation is CASSEFGTPSTDTQYF.

In its sample, this clone was seen many times. The chain is built from TRBV4-3 and TRBJ2-7, with TRBD1 matching 10 bases. CDR1 and CDR2 (germline): LGHNA, YSLEER. CDR3 length: 16 amino acids. V shed 0 bases and J 2 bases; nucleotides not matched to a gene: 4. CDR3 region: CASSQDWGTGAYEQYF. The CDR3 nucleotides are TGCGCCAGCAGCCAAGATTGGGGGACAGGGGCCTACGAGCAGTACTTC.

The V call is TRBV13, the J call TRBJ1-1; D is undetermined. The CDR3 consists of 19 residues. Germline-derived CDR1 and CDR2 are PRHDT and FYEKMQ (reference sequence). The V gene lost 2 bases and the J gene lost 5 bases, with 27 bases spanning the gap. For the CDR3, the DNA is TGTGCCAGCAGCTTAACCCCTCCCAGGCTGAGGAGTACGGGGACTGAAGCTTTCTTT. It translates to CASSLTPPRLRSTGTEAFF.

This clone was found a few times. The chain combines TRBV27 with TRBJ1-2; 9 nucleotides line up with TRBD1. This CDR3 region has 13 residues. Trimming took 8 bases from V and 3 from J; bases not matched to a gene: 4. The germline V gene encodes CDR1 MNHEY and CDR2 SMNVEV (reference sequence). This chain's CDR3 is CASAQGADYGYTF. The CDR3 DNA follows: TGTGCCAGCGCACAGGGGGCAGACTATGGCTACACCTTC.

The chain is built from TRBV12-5 and TRBJ2-1; tentative D call: TRBD2 (5 bases). V was trimmed by 5 bases and J by 0 bases, leaving 8 bases between them. Germline values: CDR1 LGHNT, CDR2 FRNRAP. The CDR3 is 14 amino acids. CDR3 coding DNA: TGTGCTAGTGGTGATGACTACTCCTACAATGAGCAGTTCTTC. The encoded protein is CASGDDYSYNEQFF.

The CDR3 nucleotides read TGCGCCAGCAGCTTGGGTGAGAAAAACTCTGGGGCCAACGTCCTGACTTTC. As protein: CASSLGEKNSGANVLTF. The genes are TRBV5-1 and TRBJ2-6; no firm D call. V dropped 0 bases and J dropped 0 bases, with 10 bases sitting between them. CDR3 length equals 17 residues. Germline values: CDR1 SGHRS, CDR2 YFSETQ.